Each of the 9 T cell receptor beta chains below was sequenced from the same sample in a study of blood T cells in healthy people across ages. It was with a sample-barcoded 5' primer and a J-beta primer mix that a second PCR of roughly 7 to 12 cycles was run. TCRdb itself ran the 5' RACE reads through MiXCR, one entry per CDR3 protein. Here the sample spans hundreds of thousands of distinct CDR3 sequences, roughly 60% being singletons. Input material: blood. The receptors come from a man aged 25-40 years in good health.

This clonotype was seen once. The CDR3 region is CASSLDILDRVNEQFF. CDR3 nucleotides: TGTGCCAGCAGCTTAGATATTCTAGACAGGGTGAATGAGCAGTTCTTC. This chain joins TRBV7-9 and TRBJ2-1; 7 positions agree with TRBD1. The CDR3 is made up of 16 amino acids. J lost 7 bases, V lost 1 base, and 10 bases had no gene match. Germline CDR1 SEHNR, CDR2 FQNEAQ (reference sequence). The entire variable domain, with the rest obtained from reference TRBV7-9 and TRBJ2-1, is as follows: DTGVSQNPRHKITKRGQNVTFRCDPISEHNRLYWYRQTLGQGPEFLTYFQNEAQLEKSRLLSDRFSAERPKGSFSTLEIQRTEQGDSAMYLCASSLDILDRVNEQFFGPGTRLTVL.

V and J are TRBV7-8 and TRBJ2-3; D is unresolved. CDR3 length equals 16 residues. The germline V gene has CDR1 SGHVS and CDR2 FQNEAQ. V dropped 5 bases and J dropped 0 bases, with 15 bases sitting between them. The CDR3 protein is CASSQQMPHSTDTQYF. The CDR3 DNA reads TGTGCCAGCAGCCAACAGATGCCGCATAGCACAGATACGCAGTATTTT. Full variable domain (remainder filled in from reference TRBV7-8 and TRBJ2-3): GAGVSQSPRYKVAKRGQDVALRCDPISGHVSLFWYQQALGQGPEFLTYFQNEAQLDKSGLPSDRFFAERPEGSVSTLKIQRTQQEDSAVYLCASSQQMPHSTDTQYFGPGTRLTVL.

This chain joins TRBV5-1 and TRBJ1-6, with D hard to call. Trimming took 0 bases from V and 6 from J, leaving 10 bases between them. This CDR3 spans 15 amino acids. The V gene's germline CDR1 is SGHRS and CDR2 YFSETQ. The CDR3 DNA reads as TGCGCCAGCAGCTTGGAGACGGGTGTTAATTCACCCCTCCACTTT. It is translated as CASSLETGVNSPLHF.

This CDR3 is CASSLASGTLYEQYF. The CDR3 bases are TGTGCCAGCAGCCTAGCTTCCGGGACGCTGTATGAGCAGTACTTC. V is TRBV28 and J is TRBJ2-7; D may correspond to TRBD1 or TRBD2 (5 bases each). V lost 6 bases and J lost 7, with 22 bases in between. This CDR3 has 15 residues. CDR1 is MDHEN, CDR2 SYDVKM, per germline.

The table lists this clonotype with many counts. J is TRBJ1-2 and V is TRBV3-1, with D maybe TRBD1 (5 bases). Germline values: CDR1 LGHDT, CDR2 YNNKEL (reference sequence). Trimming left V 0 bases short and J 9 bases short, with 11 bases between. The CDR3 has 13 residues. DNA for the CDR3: TGTGCCAGCAGCCAAGAGGGGCCAGGTCGCTACACCTTC. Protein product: CASSQEGPGRYTF.

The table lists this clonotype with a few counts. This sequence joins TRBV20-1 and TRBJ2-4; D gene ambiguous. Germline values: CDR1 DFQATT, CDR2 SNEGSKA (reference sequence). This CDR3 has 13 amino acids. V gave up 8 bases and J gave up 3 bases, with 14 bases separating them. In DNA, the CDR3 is TGCAGTCTTCATGGGCTAGGCAAAAACATTCAGTACTTC. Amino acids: CSLHGLGKNIQYF.

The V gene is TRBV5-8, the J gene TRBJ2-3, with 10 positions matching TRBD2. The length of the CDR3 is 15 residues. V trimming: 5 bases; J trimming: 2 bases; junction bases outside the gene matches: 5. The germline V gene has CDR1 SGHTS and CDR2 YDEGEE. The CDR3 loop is CASSRTSGYTDTQYF. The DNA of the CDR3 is TGTGCCAGCAGTAGGACTAGCGGATACACAGATACGCAGTATTTT.

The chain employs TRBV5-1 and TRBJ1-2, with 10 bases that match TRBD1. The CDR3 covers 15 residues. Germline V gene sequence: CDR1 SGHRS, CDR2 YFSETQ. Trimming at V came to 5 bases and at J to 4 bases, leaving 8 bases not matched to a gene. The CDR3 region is CASRQSGTGAYGYTF. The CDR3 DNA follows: TGCGCCAGCAGACAATCCGGGACAGGGGCCTATGGCTACACCTTC.

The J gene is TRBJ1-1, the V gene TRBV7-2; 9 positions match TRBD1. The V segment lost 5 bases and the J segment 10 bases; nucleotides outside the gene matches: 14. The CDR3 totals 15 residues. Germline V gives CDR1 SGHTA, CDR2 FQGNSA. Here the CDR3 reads CASSAHAGTGNRAFF. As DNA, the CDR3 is TGTGCCAGCAGCGCCCATGCCGGGACAGGGAACCGAGCTTTCTTT.